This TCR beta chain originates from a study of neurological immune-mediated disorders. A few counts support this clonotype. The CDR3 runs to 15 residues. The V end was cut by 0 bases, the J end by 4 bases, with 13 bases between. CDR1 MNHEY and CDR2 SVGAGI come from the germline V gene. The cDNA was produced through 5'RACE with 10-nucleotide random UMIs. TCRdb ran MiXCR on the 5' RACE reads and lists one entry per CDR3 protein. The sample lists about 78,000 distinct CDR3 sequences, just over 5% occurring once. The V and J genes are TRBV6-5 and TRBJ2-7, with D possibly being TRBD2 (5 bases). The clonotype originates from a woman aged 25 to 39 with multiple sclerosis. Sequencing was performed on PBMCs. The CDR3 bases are TGTGCCAGCAGTTACTCCGGGATGGGCGGATACGAGCAGTACTTC. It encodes CASSYSGMGGYEQYF.